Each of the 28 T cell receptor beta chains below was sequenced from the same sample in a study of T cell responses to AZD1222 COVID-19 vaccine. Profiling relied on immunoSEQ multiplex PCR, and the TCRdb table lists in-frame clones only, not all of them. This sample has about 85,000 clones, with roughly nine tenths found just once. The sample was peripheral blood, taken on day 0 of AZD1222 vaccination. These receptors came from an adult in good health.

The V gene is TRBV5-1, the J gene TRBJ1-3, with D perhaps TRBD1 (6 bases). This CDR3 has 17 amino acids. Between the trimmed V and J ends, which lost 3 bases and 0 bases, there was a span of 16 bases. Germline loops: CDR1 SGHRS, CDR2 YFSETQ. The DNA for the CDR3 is TGCGCCAGCAGCTCACAGGACAGCCCTTCCTCTGGAAACACCATATATTTT. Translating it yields CASSSQDSPSSGNTIYF. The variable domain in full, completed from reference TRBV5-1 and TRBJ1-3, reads KAGVTQTPRYLIKTRGQQVTLSCSPISGHRSVSWYQQTPGQGLQFLFEYFSETQRNKGNFPGRFSGRQFSNSRSEMNVSTLELGDSALYLCASSSQDSPSSGNTIYFGEGSWLTVV.

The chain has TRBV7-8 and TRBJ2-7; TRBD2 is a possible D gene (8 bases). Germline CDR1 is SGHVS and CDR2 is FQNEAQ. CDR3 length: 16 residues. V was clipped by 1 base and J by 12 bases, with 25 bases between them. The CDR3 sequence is CASSLEVGTALAGRYF. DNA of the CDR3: TGTGCCAGCAGCTTAGAGGTGGGGACAGCCTTAGCGGGGAGGTACTTC. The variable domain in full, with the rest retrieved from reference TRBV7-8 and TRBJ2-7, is GAGVSQSPRYKVAKRGQDVALRCDPISGHVSLFWYQQALGQGPEFLTYFQNEAQLDKSGLPSDRFFAERPEGSVSTLKIQRTQQEDSAVYLCASSLEVGTALAGRYFGPGTRLTVT.

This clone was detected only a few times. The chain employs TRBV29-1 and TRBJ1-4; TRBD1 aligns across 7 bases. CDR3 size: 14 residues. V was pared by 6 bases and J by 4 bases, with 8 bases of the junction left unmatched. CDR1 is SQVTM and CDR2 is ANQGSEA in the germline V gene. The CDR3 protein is CSVATGPGNEKLFF. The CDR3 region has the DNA TGCAGCGTGGCGACAGGGCCGGGTAATGAAAAACTGTTTTTT. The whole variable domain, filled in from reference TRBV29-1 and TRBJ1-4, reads SAVISQKPSRDICQRGTSLTIQCQVDSQVTMMFWYRQQPGQSLTLIATANQGSEATYESGFVIDKFPISRPNLTFSTLTVSNMSPEDSSIYLCSVATGPGNEKLFFGSGTQLSVL.

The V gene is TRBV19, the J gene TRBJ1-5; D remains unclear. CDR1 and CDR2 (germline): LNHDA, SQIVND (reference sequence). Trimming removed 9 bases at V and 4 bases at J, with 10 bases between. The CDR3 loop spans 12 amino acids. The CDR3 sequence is CASTSGNQPQHF. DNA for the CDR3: TGTGCCAGCACCAGCGGAAATCAGCCCCAGCATTTT.

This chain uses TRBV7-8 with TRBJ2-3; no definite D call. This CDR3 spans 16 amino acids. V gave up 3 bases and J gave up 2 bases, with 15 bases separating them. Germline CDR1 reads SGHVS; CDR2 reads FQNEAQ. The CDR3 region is CASSFNGWGFTDTQYF. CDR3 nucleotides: TGTGCCAGCAGCTTTAACGGGTGGGGTTTCACAGATACGCAGTATTTT.

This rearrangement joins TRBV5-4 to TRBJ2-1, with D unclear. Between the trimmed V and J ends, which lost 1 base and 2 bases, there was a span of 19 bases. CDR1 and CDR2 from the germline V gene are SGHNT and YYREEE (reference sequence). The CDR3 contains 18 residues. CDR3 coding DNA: TGTGCCAGCAGCTTGTTTTTATCGCCTACCGCGGCCTACAATGAGCAGTTCTTC. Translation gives CASSLFLSPTAAYNEQFF.

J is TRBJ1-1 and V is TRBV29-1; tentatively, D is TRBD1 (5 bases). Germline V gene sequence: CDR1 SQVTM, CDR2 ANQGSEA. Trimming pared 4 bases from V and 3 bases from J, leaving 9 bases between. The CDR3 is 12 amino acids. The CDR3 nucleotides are TGCAGCGTTGGACCGGGGGACACTGAAGCTTTCTTT. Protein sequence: CSVGPGDTEAFF.

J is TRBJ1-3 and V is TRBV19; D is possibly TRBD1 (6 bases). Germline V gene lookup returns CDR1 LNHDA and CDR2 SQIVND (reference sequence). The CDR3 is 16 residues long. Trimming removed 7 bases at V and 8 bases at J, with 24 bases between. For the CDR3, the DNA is TGTGCCAGTACGAGACAGGCGACCTCAAGGGGGGACACCATATATTTT. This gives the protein CASTRQATSRGDTIYF.

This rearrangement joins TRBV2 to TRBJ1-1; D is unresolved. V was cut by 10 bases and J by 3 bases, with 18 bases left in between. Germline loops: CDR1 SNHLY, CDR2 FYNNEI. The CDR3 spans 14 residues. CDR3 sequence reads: CATKGPLVDTEAFF. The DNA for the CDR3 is TGTGCCACAAAAGGACCCCTGGTGGACACTGAAGCTTTCTTT.

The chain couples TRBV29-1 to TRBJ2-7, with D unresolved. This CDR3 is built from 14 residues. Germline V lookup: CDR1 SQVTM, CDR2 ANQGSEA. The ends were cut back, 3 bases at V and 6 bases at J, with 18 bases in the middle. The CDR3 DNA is TGCAGCGTTGACATGGGGTCCTTTGGTAGCGAGCAGTACTTC. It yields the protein CSVDMGSFGSEQYF.

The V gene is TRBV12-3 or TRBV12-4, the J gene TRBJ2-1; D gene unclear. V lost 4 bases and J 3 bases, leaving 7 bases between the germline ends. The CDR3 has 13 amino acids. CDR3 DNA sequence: TGTGCCAGCAGTTACGGCAACTACAATGAGCAGTTCTTC. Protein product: CASSYGNYNEQFF.

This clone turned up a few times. The CDR3 protein is CASGSQPGQGFGYTF. CDR3 bases: TGCGCCAGCGGTAGTCAACCGGGACAGGGGTTTGGCTACACCTTC. The genes are TRBV5-1 and TRBJ1-2, with 10 bases aligning to TRBD1. The V segment lost 7 bases and the J segment 7 bases; nucleotides outside the gene matches: 13. The germline CDR1 and CDR2 sequences are SGHRS and YFSETQ. CDR3 length: 15 amino acids.

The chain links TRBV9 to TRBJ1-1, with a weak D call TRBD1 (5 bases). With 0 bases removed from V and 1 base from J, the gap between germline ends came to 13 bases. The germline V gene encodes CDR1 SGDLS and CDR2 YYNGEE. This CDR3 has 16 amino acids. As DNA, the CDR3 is TGTGCCAGCAGCGTAGTCCAGGGCGGAGCGAACACTGAAGCTTTCTTT. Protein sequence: CASSVVQGGANTEAFF. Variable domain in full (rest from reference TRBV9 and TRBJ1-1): DSGVTQTPKHLITATGQRVTLRCSPRSGDLSVYWYQQSLDQGLQFLIQYYNGEERAKGNILERFSAQQFPDLHSELNLSSLELGDSALYFCASSVVQGGANTEAFFGQGTRLTVV.

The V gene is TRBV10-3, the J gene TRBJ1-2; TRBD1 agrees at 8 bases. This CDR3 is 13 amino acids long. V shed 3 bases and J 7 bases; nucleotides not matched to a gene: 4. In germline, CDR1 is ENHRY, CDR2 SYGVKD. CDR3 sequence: CAISDDRGSGYTF. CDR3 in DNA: TGTGCCATCAGTGACGACAGGGGAAGTGGCTACACCTTC.

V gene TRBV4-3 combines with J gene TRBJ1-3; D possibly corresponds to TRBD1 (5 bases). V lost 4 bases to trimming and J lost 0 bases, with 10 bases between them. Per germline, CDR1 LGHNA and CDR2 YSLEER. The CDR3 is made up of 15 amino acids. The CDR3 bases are TGCGCCAGCAGCCCCACTGACAGCTCTGGAAACACCATATATTTT. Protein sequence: CASSPTDSSGNTIYF.

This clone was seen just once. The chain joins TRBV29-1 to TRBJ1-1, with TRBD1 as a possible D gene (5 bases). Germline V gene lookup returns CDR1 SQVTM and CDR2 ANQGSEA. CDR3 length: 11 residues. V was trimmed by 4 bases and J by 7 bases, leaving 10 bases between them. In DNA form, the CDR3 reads TGCAGCGTTGGGGGCGTGGATGAAGCTTTCTTT. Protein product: CSVGGVDEAFF.

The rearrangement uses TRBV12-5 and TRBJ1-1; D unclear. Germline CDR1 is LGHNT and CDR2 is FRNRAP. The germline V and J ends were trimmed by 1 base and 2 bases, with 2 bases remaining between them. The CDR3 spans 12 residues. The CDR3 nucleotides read TGTGCTAGTGGTTTGGATAACACTGAAGCTTTCTTT. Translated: CASGLDNTEAFF.

In DNA form, the CDR3 reads TGTGCCAGCAGCCCTCTCACTAGCTACACAGATACGCAGTATTTT. It specifies CASSPLTSYTDTQYF. This chain uses TRBV5-4 with TRBJ2-3; D is perhaps TRBD2 (6 bases). V dropped 4 bases and J dropped 2 bases, with 14 bases sitting between them. The CDR3 is 15 amino acids. Germline values: CDR1 SGHNT, CDR2 YYREEE (reference sequence).

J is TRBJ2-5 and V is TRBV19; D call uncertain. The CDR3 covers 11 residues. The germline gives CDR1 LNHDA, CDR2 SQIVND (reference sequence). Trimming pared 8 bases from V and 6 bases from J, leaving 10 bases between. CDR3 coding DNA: TGTGCCAGTCGCCTATTAAAGACCCAGTACTTC. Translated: CASRLLKTQYF.

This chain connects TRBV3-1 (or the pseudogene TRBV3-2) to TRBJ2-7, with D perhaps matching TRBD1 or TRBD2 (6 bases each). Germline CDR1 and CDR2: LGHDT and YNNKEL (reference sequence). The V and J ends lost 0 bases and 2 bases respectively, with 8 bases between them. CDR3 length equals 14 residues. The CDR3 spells CASSQERGPYEQYF. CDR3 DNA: TGTGCCAGCAGCCAAGAACGGGGGCCCTACGAGCAGTACTTC.

In DNA, the CDR3 is TGTGCCAGCAGTGACAACTATGGCTACACCTTC. It encodes CASSDNYGYTF. The chain carries TRBV6-4 and TRBJ1-2, with D unresolved. CDR1 and CDR2 (germline): MRHNA, SNTAGT. Trimming stripped 2 bases from V and 2 bases from J, with 0 bases between. The CDR3 sequence is 11 residues long.

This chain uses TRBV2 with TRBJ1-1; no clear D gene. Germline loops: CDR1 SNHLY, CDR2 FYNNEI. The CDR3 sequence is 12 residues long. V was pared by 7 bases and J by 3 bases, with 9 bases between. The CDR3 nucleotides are TGTGCCAGCAAATTCGGGGACACTGAAGCTTTCTTT. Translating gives CASKFGDTEAFF.

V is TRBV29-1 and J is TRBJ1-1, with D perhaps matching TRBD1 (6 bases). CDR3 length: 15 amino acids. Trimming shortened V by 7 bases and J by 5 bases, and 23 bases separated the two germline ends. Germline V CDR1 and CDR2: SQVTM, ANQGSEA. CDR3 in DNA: TGCAGCGCACTATTCTGGGGGGCGGGGTGGACTGAAGCTTTCTTT. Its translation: CSALFWGAGWTEAFF.

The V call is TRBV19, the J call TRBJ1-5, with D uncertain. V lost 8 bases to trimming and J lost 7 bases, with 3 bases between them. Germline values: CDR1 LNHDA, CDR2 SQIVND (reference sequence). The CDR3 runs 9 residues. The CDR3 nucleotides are TGTGCCAGTGGGCAGCCCCAGCATTTT. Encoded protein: CASGQPQHF. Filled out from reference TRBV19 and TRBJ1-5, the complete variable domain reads DGGITQSPKYLFRKEGQNVTLSCEQNLNHDAMYWYRQDPGQGLRLIYYSQIVNDFQKGDIAEGYSVSREKKESFPLTVTSAQKNPTAFYLCASGQPQHFGDGTRLSIL.

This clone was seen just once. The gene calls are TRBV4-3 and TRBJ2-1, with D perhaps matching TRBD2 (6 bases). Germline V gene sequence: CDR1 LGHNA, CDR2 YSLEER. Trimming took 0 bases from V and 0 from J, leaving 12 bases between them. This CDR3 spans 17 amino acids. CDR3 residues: CASSQEAQRASYNEQFF. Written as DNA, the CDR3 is TGCGCCAGCAGCCAAGAGGCCCAGCGGGCCTCCTACAATGAGCAGTTCTTC.

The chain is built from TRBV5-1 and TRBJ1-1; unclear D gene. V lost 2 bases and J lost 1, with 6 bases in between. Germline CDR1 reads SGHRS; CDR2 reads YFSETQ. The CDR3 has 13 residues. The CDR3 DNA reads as TGCGCCAGCAGCTTCGGGCAGAACACTGAAGCTTTCTTT. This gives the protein CASSFGQNTEAFF.

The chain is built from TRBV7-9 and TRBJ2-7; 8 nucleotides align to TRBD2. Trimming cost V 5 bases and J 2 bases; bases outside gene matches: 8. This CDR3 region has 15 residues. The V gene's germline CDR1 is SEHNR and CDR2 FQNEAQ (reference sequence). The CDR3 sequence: CASSPVGRGAYEQYF. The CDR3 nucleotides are TGTGCCAGCAGCCCCGTGGGGCGGGGGGCCTACGAGCAGTACTTC.

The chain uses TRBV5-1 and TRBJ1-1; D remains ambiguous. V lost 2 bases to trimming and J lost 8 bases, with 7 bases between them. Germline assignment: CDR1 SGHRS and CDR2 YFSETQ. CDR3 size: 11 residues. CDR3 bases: TGCGCCAGCAGCTTTGAATCAGAAGCTTTCTTT. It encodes CASSFESEAFF.